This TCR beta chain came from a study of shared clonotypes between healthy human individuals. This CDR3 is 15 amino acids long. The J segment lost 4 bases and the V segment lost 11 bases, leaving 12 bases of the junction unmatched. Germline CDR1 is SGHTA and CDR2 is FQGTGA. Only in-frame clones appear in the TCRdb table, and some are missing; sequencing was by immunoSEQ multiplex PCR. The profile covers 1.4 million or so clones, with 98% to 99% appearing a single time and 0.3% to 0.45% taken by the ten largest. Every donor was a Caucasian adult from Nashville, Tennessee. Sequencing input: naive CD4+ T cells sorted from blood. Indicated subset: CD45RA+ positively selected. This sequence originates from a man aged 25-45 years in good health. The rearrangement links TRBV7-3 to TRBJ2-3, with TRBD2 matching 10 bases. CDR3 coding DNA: TGTGCCTCCTCTTTATCTAGCGGGAGCTCAGATACGCAGTATTTT. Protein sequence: CASSLSSGSSDTQYF.